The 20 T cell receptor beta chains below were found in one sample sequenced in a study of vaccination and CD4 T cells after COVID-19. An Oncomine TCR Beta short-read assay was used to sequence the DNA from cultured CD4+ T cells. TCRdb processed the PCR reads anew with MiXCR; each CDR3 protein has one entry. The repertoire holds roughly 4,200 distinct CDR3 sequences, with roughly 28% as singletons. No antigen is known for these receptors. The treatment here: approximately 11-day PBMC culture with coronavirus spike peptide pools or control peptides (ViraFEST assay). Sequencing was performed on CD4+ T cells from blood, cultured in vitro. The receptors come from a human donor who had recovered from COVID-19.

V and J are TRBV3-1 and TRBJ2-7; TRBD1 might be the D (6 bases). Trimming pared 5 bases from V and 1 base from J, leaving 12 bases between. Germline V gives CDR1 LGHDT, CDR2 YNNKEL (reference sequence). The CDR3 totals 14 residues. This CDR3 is CASSGGGGSYEQYF. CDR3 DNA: TGTGCCAGCAGCGGTGGGGGCGGGTCCTACGAGCAGTACTTC.

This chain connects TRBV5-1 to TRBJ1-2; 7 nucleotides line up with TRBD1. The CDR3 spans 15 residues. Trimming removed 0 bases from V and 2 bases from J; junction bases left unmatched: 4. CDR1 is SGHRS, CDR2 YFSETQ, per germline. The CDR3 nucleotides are TGCGCCAGCAGCTTGGGAGGGGGCGCAAACTATGGCTACACCTTC. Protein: CASSLGGGANYGYTF.

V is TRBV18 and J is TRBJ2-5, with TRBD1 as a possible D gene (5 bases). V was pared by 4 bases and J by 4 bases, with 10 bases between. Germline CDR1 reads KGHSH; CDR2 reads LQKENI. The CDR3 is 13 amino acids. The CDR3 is CASSLTGPETQYF. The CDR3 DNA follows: TGTGCCAGCTCACTCACAGGACCAGAGACCCAGTACTTC.

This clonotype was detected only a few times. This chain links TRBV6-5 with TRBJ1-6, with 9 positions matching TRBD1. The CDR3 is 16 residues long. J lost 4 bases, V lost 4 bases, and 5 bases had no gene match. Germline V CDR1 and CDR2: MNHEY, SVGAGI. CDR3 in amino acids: CASSLLGTGYNSPLHF. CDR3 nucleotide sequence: TGTGCCAGCAGTTTACTCGGGACAGGGTATAATTCACCCCTCCACTTT.

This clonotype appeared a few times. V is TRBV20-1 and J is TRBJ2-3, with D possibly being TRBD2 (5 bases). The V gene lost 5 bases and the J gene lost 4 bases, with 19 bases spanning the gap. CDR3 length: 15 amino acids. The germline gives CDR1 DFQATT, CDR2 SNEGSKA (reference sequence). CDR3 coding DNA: TGCAGTGCTGGCCAAGCGGACGTGGGCCCAGATACGCAGTATTTT. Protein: CSAGQADVGPDTQYF.

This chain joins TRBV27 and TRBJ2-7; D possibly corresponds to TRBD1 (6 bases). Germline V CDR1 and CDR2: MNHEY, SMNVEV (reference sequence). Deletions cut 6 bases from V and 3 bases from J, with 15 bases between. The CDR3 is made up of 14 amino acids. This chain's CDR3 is CASRSLQGRYEQYF. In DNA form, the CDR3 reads TGTGCCAGCAGGAGCCTACAGGGCCGCTACGAGCAGTACTTC.

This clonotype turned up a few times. The CDR3 DNA follows: TGTGCCAGCAGCTTAGGGGGCAGAGACTATGGCTACACCTTC. Translating gives CASSLGGRDYGYTF. The chain employs TRBV7-2 and TRBJ1-2; possible D gene TRBD1, 5 bases. This CDR3 is 14 amino acids long. V shed 1 base and J shed 3 bases, with 9 bases lying between them. Germline V gene sequence: CDR1 SGHTA, CDR2 FQGNSA.

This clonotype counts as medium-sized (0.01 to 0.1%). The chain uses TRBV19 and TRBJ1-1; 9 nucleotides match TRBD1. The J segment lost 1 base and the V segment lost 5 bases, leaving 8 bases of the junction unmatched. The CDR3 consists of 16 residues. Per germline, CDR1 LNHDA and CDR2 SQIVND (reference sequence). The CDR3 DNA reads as TGTGCCAGTAGTTTCCACCCGACAGGGGGGAACACTGAAGCTTTCTTT. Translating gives CASSFHPTGGNTEAFF.

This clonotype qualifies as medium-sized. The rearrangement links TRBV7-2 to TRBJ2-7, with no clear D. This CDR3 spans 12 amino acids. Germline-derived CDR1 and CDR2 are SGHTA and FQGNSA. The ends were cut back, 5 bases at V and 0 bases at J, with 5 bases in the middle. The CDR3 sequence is CASSLSSYEQYF. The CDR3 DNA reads TGTGCCAGCAGCCTGAGCTCCTACGAGCAGTACTTC.

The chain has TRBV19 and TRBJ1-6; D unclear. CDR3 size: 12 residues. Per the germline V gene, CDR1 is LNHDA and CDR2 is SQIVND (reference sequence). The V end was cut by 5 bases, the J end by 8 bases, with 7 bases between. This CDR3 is CASSFRDSPLHF. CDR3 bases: TGTGCCAGTAGTTTTCGGGATTCACCCCTCCACTTT.

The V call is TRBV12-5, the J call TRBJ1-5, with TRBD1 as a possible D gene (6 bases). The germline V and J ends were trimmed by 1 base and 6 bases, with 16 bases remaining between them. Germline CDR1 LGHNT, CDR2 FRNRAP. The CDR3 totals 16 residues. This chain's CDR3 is CASGLGDTTEAQPQHF. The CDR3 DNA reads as TGTGCTAGTGGTTTGGGGGACACTACGGAGGCTCAGCCCCAGCATTTT.

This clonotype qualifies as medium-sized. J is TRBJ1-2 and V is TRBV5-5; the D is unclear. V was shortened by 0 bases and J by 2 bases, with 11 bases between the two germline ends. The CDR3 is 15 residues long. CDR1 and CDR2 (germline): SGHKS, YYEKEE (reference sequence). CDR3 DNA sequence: TGTGCCAGCAGCTTGGAGCGACTCGGGAACTATGGCTACACCTTC. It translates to CASSLERLGNYGYTF.

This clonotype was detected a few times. CDR3 coding DNA: TGCAGTGCTAGAGATCAAGGGGGAAACACCATATATTTT. Amino acid sequence: CSARDQGGNTIYF. V usage is TRBV20-1 and J usage is TRBJ1-3, with D uncertain. Germline V CDR1 and CDR2: DFQATT, SNEGSKA (reference sequence). V was cut by 0 bases and J by 4 bases, with 7 bases left in between. This CDR3 comprises 13 residues.

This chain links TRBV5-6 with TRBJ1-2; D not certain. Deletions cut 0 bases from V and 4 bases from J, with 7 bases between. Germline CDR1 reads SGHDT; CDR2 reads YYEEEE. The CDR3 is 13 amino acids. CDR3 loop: CASSLGVVYGYTF. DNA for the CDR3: TGTGCCAGCAGCTTGGGGGTAGTCTATGGCTACACCTTC.

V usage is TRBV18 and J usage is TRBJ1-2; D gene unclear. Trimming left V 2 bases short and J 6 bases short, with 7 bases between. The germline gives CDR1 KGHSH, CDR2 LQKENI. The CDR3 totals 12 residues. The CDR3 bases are TGTGCCAGCTCACCAAGTGGAGATGGCTACACCTTC. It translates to CASSPSGDGYTF. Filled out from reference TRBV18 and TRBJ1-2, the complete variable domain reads NAGVMQNPRHLVRRRGQEARLRCSPMKGHSHVYWYRQLPEEGLKFMVYLQKENIIDESGMPKERFSAEFPKEGPSILRIQQVVRGDSAAYFCASSPSGDGYTFGSGTRLTVV.

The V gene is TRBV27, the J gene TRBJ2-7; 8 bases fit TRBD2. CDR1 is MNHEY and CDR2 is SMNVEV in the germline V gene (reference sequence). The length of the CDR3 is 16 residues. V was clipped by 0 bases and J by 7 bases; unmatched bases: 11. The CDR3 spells CASSLSIAGGPGEQYF. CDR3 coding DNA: TGTGCCAGCAGTTTATCGATTGCGGGGGGCCCGGGGGAGCAGTACTTC.

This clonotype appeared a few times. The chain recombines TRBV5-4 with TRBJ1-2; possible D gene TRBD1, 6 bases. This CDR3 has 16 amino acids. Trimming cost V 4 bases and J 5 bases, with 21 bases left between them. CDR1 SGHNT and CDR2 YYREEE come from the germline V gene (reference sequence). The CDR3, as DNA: TGTGCCAGCAGCCCGGGGGGGGCCGCCACCCTGTATGGCTACACCTTC. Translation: CASSPGGAATLYGYTF. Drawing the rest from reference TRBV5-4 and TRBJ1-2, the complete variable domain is ETGVTQSPTHLIKTRGQQVTLRCSSQSGHNTVSWYQQALGQGPQFIFQYYREEENGRGNFPPRFSGLQFPNYSSELNVNALELDDSALYLCASSPGGAATLYGYTFGSGTRLTVV.

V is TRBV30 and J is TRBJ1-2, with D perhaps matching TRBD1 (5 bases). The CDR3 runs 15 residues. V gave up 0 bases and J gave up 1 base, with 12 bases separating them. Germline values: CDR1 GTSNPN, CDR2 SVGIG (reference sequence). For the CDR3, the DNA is TGTGCCTGGAGTGTACCCACAGGCTTTAACTATGGCTACACCTTC. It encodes CAWSVPTGFNYGYTF.

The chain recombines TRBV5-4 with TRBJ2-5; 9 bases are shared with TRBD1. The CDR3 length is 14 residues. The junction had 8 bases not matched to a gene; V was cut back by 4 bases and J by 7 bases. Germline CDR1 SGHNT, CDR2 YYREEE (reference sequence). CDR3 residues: CASSTTGGPGTQYF. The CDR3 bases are TGTGCCAGCAGCACAACAGGGGGCCCAGGGACCCAGTACTTC.

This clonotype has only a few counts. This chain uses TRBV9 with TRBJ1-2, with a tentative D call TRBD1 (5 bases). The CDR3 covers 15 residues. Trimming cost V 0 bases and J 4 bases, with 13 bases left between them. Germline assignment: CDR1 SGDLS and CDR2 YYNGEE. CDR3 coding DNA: TGTGCCAGCAGCGTAGAAGAGGGGCTGGGCTATGGCTACACCTTC. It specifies CASSVEEGLGYGYTF.